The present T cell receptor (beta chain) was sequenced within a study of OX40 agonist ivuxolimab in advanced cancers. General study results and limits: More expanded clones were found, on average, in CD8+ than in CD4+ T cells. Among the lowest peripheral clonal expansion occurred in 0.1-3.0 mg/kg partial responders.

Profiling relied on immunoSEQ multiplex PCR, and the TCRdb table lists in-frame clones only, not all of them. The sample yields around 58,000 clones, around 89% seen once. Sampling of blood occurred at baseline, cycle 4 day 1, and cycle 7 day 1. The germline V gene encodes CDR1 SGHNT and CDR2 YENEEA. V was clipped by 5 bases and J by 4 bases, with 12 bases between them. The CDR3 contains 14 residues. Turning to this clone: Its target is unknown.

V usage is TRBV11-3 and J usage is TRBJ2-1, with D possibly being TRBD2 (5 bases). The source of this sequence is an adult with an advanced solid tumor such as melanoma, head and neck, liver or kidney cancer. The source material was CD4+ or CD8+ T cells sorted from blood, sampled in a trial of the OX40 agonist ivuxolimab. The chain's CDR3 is CASSSRTGYNEQFF. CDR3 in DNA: TGTGCCAGCAGCAGCCGGACTGGATACAATGAGCAGTTCTTC.